This T cell receptor beta chain originates from a study of CD8 T cells in ankylosing spondylitis. Germline V CDR1 and CDR2: KGHDR, SFDVKD. V was clipped by 4 bases and J by 5 bases, with 10 bases between them. The CDR3 runs 14 residues. Points from the study as a whole: Disease-linked clones were found to be CD8+ and relatively rare in peripheral blood. What seemed typical of ankylosing spondylitis blood was a TCR beta motif built from eight highly homologous variants. Disease-associated clones were reportedly significantly overrepresented in matched ankylosing spondylitis synovial fluid.

TCRdb fed the 5' RACE reads into MiXCR, producing one record per CDR3 protein. The sample carries 220,000 or so distinct CDR3 sequences, about 10% recorded once. This clonotype was seen at least ten times. The antigen is undetermined. The chain combines TRBV24-1 with TRBJ2-2; no definite D call. Sequencing input: blood, either unsorted or a sorted T cell fraction (not recorded which). This clonotype was sampled from a male donor with ankylosing spondylitis or in good health (not recorded which). The CDR3 sequence: CATSDYQETGELFF. CDR3 DNA: TGTGCCACCAGTGACTACCAGGAGACCGGGGAGCTGTTTTTT.